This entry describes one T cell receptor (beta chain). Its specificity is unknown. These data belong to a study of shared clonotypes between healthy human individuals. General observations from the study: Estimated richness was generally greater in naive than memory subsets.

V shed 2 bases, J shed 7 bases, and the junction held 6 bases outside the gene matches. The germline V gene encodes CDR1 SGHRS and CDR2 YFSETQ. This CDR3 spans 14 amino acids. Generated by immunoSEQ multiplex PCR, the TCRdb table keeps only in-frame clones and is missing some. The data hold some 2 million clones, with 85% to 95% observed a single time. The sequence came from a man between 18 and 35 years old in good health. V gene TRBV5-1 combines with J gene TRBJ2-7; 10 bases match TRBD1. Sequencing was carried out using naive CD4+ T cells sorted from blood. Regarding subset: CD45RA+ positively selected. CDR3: CASSLPGQGREQYF. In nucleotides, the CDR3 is TGCGCCAGCAGCTTACCGGGACAGGGGCGAGAGCAGTACTTC. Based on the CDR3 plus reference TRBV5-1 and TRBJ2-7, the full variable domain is KAGVTQTPRYLIKTRGQQVTLSCSPISGHRSVSWYQQTPGQGLQFLFEYFSETQRNKGNFPGRFSGRQFSNSRSEMNVSTLELGDSALYLCASSLPGQGREQYFGPGTRLTVT.